This TCR beta chain was found in a study of T cell clusters in autoimmune cytopenias. Findings of the study overall: TRB repertoire shifts in secondary cytopenia and chronic lymphocytic leukemia mostly reflected lymphoma, not autoimmunity.

Concerning this clonotype: Antigen specificity is unknown.

TRB rearrangements were amplified by touch-down multiplex PCR with mixed TRB-A/B primers. TCRdb derives one entry per CDR3 protein from the multiplex PCR reads, leaving out DNA. The sample features roughly 9,500 distinct CDR3 sequences, with around 4.2% in its top ten. Each sample's input was around 250 ng genomic DNA, 30,000 to 45,000 genome equivalents. The CDR3 totals 14 residues. Germline CDR1 SGHAT, CDR2 FQNNGV. The sample was peripheral blood. The chain carries TRBV11-2 and TRBJ2-7; absent DNA, TCRdb's TRBD1 call cannot be checked. The source of this sequence is a human donor with an autoimmune cytopenia or autoimmune hepatitis (not recorded which). This CDR3 is CASNPGQLSVGQYF.